This TCR beta chain was profiled in a study of human T cells and chemical hapten exposure. V was trimmed by 2 bases and J by 1 base, leaving 14 bases between them. From germline, CDR1 is SGHTA and CDR2 FQGNSA. There are 16 residues in the CDR3. The time point is: pre-sensitization, week 0. Treatment: therapeutic diphenylcyclopropenone sensitization with weekly scalp DPC. Each donor was an alopecia patient between 18 and 70 years of age who qualified for DPC. This clonotype was counted many times. TCRdb reprocessed the RACE reads via MiXCR and lists one record per CDR3 protein. The sample lists 250,000 or so distinct CDR3 sequences; around 7% were seen once.

The TCR sequence derives from a man aged 18 to 29 with alopecia areata. Some clones in this sample may be carry-over from other donors' samples. Source: whole blood, taken in connection with sensitization to the hapten diphenylcyclopropenone (DPC). The chain combines TRBV7-2 with TRBJ1-2; D is unclear. The CDR3: CASSLQRTNLNYGYTF. In nucleotides, the CDR3 is TGTGCCAGCAGCTTACAACGAACCAACCTTAACTATGGCTACACCTTC.